This entry features one T cell receptor beta chain sequence. Its antigen is not identified. This sample is drawn from a study of metastatic and nonmetastatic thyroid tumors. Study-level information: The comparison covered peripheral blood and tumor or nodule tissue in malignant and benign thyroid patients. Study observations and caveats: Benign nodules were reported to have significantly lower TCR beta diversity than malignant thyroid tumors, in blood and tumor.

Per the original methods: Construction of a distant-metastasis classifier for papillary thyroid cancer relied on CDR3 differences across clinicopathological groups. TCRdb re-called the PCR reads through MiXCR. For this entry, the V and J calls and clone size follow TCRdb and not the study's own pipeline. The sample records 55,000 to 75,000 clones, 18% being singletons. Trimming removed 6 bases from V and 6 bases from J, with 19 bases in between. The length of the CDR3 is 15 residues. Germline V CDR1 and CDR2: SGHAT, FQDESV (reference sequence). Thyroid surgery took place with no prior treatment in any patient.

Specimen: blood. The gene calls are TRBV11-1 and TRBJ2-3; D remains ambiguous. This TCR was recovered from a female donor with papillary thyroid cancer or a benign thyroid nodule (not recorded which). Some clones in this sample may be carry-over from other donors' samples. Written as DNA, the CDR3 is TGTGCCAGCAGTCATAGCACAGTAGCTACGGATACGCAGTATTTT. Translation: CASSHSTVATDTQYF.